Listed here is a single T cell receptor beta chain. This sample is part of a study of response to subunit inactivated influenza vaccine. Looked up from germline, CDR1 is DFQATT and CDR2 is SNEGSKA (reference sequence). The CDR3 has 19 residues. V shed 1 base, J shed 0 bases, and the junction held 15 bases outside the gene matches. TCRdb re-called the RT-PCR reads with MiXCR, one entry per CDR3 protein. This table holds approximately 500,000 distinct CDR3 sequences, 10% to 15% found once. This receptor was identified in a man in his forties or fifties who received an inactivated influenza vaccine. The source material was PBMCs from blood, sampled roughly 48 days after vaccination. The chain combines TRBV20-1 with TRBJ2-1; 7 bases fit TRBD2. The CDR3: CSARGLGRVGGSSYNEQFF. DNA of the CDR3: TGCAGTGCTAGAGGACTAGGGAGGGTCGGGGGGAGCTCCTACAATGAGCAGTTCTTC.